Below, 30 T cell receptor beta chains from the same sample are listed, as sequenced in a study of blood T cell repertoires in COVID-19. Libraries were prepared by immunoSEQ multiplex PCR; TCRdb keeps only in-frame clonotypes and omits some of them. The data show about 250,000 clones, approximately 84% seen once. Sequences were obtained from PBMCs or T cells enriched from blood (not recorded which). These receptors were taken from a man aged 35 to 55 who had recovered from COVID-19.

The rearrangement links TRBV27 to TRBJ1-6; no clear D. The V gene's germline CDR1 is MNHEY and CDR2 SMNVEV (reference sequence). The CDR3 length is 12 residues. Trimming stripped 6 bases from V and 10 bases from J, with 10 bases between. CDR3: CASRREGSPLHF. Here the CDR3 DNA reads TGTGCCAGCAGACGGGAGGGCTCACCCCTCCACTTT.

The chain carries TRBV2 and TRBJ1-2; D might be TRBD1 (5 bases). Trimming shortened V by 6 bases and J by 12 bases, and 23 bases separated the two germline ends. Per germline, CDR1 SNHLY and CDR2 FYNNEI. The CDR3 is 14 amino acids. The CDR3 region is CASRGVETEKKNTF. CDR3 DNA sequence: TGTGCCAGCAGGGGCGTTGAGACAGAGAAGAAAAACACCTTC.

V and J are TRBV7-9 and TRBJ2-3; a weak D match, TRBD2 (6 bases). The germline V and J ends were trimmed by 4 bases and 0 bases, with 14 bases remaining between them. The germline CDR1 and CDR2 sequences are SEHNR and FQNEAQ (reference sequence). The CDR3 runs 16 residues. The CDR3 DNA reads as TGTGCCAGCAGCTCCGTGGAGGGTTCTAGCACAGATACGCAGTATTTT. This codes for CASSSVEGSSTDTQYF.

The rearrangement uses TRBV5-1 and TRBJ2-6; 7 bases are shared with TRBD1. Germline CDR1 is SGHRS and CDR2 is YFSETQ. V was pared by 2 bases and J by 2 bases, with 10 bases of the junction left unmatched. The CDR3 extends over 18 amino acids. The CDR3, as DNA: TGCGCCAGCAGCTTAATACGGGACAGTGCGACTGGGGCCAACGTCCTGACTTTC. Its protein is CASSLIRDSATGANVLTF.

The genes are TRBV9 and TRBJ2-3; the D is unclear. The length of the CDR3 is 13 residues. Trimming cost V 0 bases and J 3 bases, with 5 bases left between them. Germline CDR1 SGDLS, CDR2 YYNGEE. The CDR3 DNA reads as TGTGCCAGCAGCGTAGCAGCGACAGATACGCAGTATTTT. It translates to CASSVAATDTQYF.

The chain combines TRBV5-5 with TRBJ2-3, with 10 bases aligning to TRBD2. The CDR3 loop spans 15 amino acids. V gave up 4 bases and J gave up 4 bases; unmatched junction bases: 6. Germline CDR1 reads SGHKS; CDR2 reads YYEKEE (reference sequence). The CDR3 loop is CASSRERGGADTQYF. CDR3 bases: TGTGCCAGCAGCAGAGAGCGGGGGGGCGCAGATACGCAGTATTTT.

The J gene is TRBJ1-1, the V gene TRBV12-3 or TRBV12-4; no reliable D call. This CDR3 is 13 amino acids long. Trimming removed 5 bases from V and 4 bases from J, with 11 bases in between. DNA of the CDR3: TGTGCCAGCAGTCCCCTAAGCGTCACTGAAGCTTTCTTT. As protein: CASSPLSVTEAFF.

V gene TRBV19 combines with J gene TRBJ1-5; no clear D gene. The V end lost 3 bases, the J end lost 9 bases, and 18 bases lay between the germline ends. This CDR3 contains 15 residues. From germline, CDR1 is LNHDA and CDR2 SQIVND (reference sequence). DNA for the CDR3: TGTGCCAGTAGTATTCAAGCACCCGAATCTCGGCCCCAGCATTTT. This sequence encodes CASSIQAPESRPQHF.

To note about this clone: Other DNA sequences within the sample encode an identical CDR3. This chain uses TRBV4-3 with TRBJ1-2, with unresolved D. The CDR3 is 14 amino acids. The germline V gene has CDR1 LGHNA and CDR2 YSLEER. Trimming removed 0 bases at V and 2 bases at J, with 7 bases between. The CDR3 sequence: CASSQDTGNYGYTF. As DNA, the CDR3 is TGCGCCAGCAGCCAAGATACGGGGAACTATGGCTACACCTTC.

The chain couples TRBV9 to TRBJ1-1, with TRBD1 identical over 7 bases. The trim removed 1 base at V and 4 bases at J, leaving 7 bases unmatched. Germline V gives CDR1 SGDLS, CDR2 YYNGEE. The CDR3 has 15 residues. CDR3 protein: CASSVRQGGATEAFF. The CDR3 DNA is TGTGCCAGCAGCGTACGACAGGGTGGTGCCACTGAAGCTTTCTTT.

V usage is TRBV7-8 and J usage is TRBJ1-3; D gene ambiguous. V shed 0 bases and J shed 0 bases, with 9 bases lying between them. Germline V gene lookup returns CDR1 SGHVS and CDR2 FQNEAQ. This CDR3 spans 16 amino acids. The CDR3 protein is CASSLAERYSGNTIYF. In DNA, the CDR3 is TGTGCCAGCAGCTTAGCCGAGCGATACTCTGGAAACACCATATATTTT.

CDR3 bases: TGTGCCAGCAGTTCAGACAGGGTAAGGGGTCAGCCCCAGCATTTT. Amino acid sequence: CASSSDRVRGQPQHF. The chain is built from TRBV2 and TRBJ1-5, with TRBD1 identical over 7 bases. The V segment lost 5 bases and the J segment 6 bases; nucleotides outside the gene matches: 10. This CDR3 has 15 amino acids. Germline V gene sequence: CDR1 SNHLY, CDR2 FYNNEI.

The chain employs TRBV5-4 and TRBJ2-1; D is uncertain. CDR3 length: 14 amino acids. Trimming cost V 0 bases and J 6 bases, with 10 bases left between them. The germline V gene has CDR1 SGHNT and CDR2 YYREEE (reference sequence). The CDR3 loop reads CASSLGGSFNEQFF. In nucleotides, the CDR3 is TGTGCCAGCAGCTTGGGTGGTAGCTTCAATGAGCAGTTCTTC. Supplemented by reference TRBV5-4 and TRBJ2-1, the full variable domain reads ETGVTQSPTHLIKTRGQQVTLRCSSQSGHNTVSWYQQALGQGPQFIFQYYREEENGRGNFPPRFSGLQFPNYSSELNVNALELDDSALYLCASSLGGSFNEQFFGPGTRLTVL.

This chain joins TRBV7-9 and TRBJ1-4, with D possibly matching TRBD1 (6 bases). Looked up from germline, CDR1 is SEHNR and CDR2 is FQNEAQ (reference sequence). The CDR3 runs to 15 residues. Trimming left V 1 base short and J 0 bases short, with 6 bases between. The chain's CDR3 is CASSLGDTTNEKLFF. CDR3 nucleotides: TGTGCCAGCAGCTTAGGGGACACAACTAATGAAAAACTGTTTTTT.

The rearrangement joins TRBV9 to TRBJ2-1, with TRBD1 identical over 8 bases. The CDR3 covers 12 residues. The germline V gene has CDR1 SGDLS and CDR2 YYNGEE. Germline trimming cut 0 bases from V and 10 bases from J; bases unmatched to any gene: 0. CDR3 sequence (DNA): TGTGCCAGCAGCGTAGGGGACAGGGAGCAGTTCTTC. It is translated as CASSVGDREQFF.

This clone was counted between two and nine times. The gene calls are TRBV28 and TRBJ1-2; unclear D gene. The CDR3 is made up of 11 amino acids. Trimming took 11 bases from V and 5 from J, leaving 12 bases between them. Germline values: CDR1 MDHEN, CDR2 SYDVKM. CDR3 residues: CAHGPRYGYTF. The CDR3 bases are TGTGCCCATGGCCCTCGATATGGCTACACCTTC.

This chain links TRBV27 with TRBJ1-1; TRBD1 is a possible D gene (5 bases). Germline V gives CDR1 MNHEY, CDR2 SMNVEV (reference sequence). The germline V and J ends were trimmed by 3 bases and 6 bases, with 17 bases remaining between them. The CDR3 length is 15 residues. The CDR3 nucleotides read TGTGCCAGCAGTTTCGCCCTGGGGGGGAGCTCTGAAGCTTTCTTT. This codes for CASSFALGGSSEAFF.

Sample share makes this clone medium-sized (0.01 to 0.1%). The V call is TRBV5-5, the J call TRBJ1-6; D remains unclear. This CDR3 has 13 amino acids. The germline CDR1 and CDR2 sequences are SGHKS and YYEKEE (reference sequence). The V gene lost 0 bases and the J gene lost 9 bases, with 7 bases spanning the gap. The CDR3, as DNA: TGTGCCAGCAGCTTGGAAGATAGTTCACCCCTCCACTTT. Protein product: CASSLEDSSPLHF.

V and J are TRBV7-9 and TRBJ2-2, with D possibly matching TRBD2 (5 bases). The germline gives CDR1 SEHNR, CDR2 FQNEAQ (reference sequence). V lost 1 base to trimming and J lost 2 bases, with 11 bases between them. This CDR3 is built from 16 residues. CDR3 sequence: CASSLDLRANTGELFF. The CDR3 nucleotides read TGTGCCAGCAGCTTAGACTTGCGGGCAAACACCGGGGAGCTGTTTTTT.

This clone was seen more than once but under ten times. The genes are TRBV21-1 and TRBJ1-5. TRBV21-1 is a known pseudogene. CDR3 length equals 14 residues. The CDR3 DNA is TGTGCCAGCAGCAAAGAGAGGGTCAATCAGCCCCAGCATTTT. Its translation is CASSKERVNQPQHF.

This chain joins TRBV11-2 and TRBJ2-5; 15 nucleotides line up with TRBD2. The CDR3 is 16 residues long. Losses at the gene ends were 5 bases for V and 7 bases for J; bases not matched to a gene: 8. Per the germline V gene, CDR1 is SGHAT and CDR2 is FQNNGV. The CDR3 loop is CASSIQGLAGGGTQYF. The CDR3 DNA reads TGTGCCAGCAGCATACAGGGACTAGCGGGGGGTGGGACCCAGTACTTC.

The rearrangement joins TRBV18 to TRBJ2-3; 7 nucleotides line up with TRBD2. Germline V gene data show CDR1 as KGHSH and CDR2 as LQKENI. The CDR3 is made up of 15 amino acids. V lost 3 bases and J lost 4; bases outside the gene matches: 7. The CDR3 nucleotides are TGTGCCAGCTCACCTGGACTAGATGTGGCAGATACGCAGTATTTT. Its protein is CASSPGLDVADTQYF.

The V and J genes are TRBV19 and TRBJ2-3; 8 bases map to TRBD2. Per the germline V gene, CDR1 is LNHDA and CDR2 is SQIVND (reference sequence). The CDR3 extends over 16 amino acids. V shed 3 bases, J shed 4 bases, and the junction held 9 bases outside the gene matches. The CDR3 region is CASSMRAGVVSDTQYF. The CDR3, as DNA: TGTGCCAGTAGTATGCGAGCGGGGGTAGTGTCAGATACGCAGTATTTT.

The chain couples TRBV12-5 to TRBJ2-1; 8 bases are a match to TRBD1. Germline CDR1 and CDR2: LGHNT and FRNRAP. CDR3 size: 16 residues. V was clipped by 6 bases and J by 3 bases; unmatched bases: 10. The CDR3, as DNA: TGTGCTAGTGGCCGGCCGGGACAGGCCTTCTACAATGAGCAGTTCTTC. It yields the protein CASGRPGQAFYNEQFF.

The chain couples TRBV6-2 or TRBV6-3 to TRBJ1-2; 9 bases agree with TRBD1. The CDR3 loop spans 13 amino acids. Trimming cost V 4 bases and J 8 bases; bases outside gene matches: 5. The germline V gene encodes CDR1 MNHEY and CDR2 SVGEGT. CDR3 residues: CASSWDRVGGYTF. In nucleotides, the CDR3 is TGTGCCAGCAGTTGGGACAGGGTCGGCGGCTACACCTTC.

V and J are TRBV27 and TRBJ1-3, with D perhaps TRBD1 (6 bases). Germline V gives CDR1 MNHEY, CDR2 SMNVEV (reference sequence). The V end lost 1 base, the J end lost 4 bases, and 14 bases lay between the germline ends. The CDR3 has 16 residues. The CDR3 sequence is CASSLWGGVGGNTIYF. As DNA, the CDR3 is TGTGCCAGCAGTTTATGGGGGGGCGTCGGCGGAAACACCATATATTTT.

The CDR3 protein is CASRATGDGYTF. DNA of the CDR3: TGTGCCAGCAGGGCGACAGGCGATGGCTACACCTTC. V gene TRBV5-5 combines with J gene TRBJ1-2, with a possible D match to TRBD1 (6 bases). The CDR3 has 12 residues. V lost 5 bases to trimming and J lost 6 bases, with 11 bases between them. CDR1 SGHKS and CDR2 YYEKEE come from the germline V gene (reference sequence).

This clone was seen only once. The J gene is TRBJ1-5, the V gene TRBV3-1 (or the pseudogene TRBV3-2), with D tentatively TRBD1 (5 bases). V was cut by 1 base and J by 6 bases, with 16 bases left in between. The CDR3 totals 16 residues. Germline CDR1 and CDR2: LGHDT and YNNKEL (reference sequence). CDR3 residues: CASSQGVEQAAQPQHF. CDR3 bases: TGTGCCAGCAGCCAAGGGGTAGAACAGGCGGCTCAGCCCCAGCATTTT.

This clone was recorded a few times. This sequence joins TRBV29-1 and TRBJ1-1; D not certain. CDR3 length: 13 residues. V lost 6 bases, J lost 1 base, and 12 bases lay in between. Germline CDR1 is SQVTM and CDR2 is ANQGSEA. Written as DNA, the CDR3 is TGCAGCGTGACTCGACTCCCGAACACTGAAGCTTTCTTT. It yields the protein CSVTRLPNTEAFF.

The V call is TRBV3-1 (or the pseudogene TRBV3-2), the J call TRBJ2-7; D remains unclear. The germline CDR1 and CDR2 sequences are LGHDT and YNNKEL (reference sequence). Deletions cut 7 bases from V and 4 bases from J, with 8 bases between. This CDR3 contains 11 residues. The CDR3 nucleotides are TGTGCCAGCACCCAGAGATACGAGCAGTACTTC. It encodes CASTQRYEQYF.